Below are 14 T cell receptor beta chains sequenced from a single sample in a study of cytomegalovirus exposure and HLA in healthy donors. This PCR relied on a set of 60 Vbeta primers and 13 Jbeta primers. TCRdb keeps only in-frame clones here, not all; method: immunoSEQ multiplex PCR. The table has 150,000 to 200,000 clones, around three quarters seen once. The specimen was PBMCs. The source of these receptors is a woman between 50 and 59 years old in good health and CMV-seronegative.

The CDR3 region is CASSLPLGLSYGYTF. The CDR3 DNA is TGTGCCAGCAGTTTGCCGCTTGGGCTAAGTTATGGCTACACCTTC. The V and J genes are TRBV28 and TRBJ1-2, with no clear D. Germline assignment: CDR1 MDHEN and CDR2 SYDVKM. The CDR3 has 15 residues. V was pared by 3 bases and J by 5 bases, with 16 bases between.

Details on this clone: The junction departs from the called germline gene at one end, perhaps through a read error. The rearrangement uses TRBV6-1 and TRBJ1-5, with 7 positions matching TRBD1. Germline CDR1 is MNHNS and CDR2 is SASEGT. The CDR3 is 15 residues long. Written as DNA, the CDR3 is TGTACCAGCAGTGAAGAGGGGGCAAGGGCTCAGCCCCAGCATTTT. Translation gives CTSSEEGARAQPQHF.

The chain carries TRBV28 and TRBJ2-7, with TRBD1 matching over 10 bases. The length of the CDR3 is 15 residues. Germline assignment: CDR1 MDHEN and CDR2 SYDVKM. V gave up 4 bases and J gave up 2 bases; unmatched junction bases: 5. The chain's CDR3 is CASSSWTGGTYEQYF. CDR3 coding DNA: TGTGCCAGCAGTTCCTGGACAGGGGGTACCTACGAGCAGTACTTC.

CDR3 sequence: CASSLGALDSGNTIYF. The CDR3 DNA reads as TGTGCCAGCAGCTTAGGGGCCTTAGACTCTGGAAACACCATATATTTT. The J gene is TRBJ1-3, the V gene TRBV7-9; the D is unclear. The ends were cut back, 1 base at V and 0 bases at J, with 10 bases in the middle. This CDR3 comprises 16 residues. The V gene's germline CDR1 is SEHNR and CDR2 FQNEAQ (reference sequence).

This rearrangement joins TRBV28 to TRBJ2-2; TRBD2 might be the D (6 bases). The CDR3 is 15 amino acids. Germline V CDR1 and CDR2: MDHEN, SYDVKM. Deletions cut 7 bases from V and 5 bases from J, with 17 bases between. The CDR3 here is CASTPGGAATGELFF. The CDR3 bases are TGTGCCAGCACCCCCGGGGGAGCAGCAACCGGGGAGCTGTTTTTT.

The genes are TRBV5-1 and TRBJ1-4; TRBD1 matches 7 bases. The germline V gene has CDR1 SGHRS and CDR2 YFSETQ. The CDR3 length is 15 residues. J lost 4 bases, V lost 6 bases, and 9 bases had no gene match. CDR3 sequence (DNA): TGCGCCAGCACCCGGGGACAGATGGGTAATGAAAAACTGTTTTTT. It specifies CASTRGQMGNEKLFF.

CDR3 DNA: TGTGCCAGCAGTTTACAGCAGGGTGGTCAGCCCCAGCATTTT. Translation gives CASSLQQGGQPQHF. The chain uses TRBV27 and TRBJ1-5; tentatively, D is TRBD1 (5 bases). This CDR3 comprises 14 residues. Trimming stripped 2 bases from V and 6 bases from J, with 11 bases between. Germline-derived CDR1 and CDR2 are MNHEY and SMNVEV (reference sequence).

The rearrangement uses TRBV5-1 and TRBJ2-3; the D is unclear. This CDR3 contains 14 residues. Germline V lookup: CDR1 SGHRS, CDR2 YFSETQ. V was cut by 0 bases and J by 3 bases, with 8 bases left in between. The CDR3 nucleotides are TGCGCCAGCAGCTTGGGGGCCGGTACAGATACGCAGTATTTT. This gives the protein CASSLGAGTDTQYF.

The rearrangement joins TRBV7-8 to TRBJ2-1; the D gene is possibly TRBD1 (5 bases). Trimming left V 2 bases short and J 3 bases short, with 11 bases between. CDR3 length: 15 amino acids. Looked up from germline, CDR1 is SGHVS and CDR2 is FQNEAQ. The CDR3 region has the DNA TGTGCCAGCAGCTTACCTCGACAGCTCTACAATGAGCAGTTCTTC. Translation: CASSLPRQLYNEQFF.

This chain links TRBV27 with TRBJ2-5, with D possibly matching TRBD1 (6 bases). Per germline, CDR1 MNHEY and CDR2 SMNVEV (reference sequence). The CDR3 has 15 residues. Trimming stripped 6 bases from V and 4 bases from J, with 18 bases between. As DNA, the CDR3 is TGTGCCAGCAGCCATGATGGGGGCAACGGAGAGACCCAGTACTTC. Protein product: CASSHDGGNGETQYF.

This chain connects TRBV6-5 to TRBJ2-5; TRBD1 matches 9 bases. The length of the CDR3 is 15 residues. Germline lookup yields CDR1 MNHEY and CDR2 SVGAGI. V lost 5 bases to trimming and J lost 0 bases; unmatched junction nucleotides: 4. The DNA for the CDR3 is TGTGCCAGCAGTCGGGACAGGGCGTACCAAGAGACCCAGTACTTC. Amino acids: CASSRDRAYQETQYF.

V gene TRBV4-3 combines with J gene TRBJ2-5; D is possibly TRBD2 (6 bases). The germline V gene has CDR1 LGHNA and CDR2 YSLEER. The V end was cut by 1 base, the J end by 4 bases, with 22 bases between. This CDR3 is built from 18 residues. The DNA of the CDR3 is TGCGCCAGCAGCCAAGGGGGGAAGGGCGTGGCGGGGCGAGAGACCCAGTACTTC. Its protein product is CASSQGGKGVAGRETQYF.

Comment on this clone: In the same sample, other DNA sequences code for this CDR3. The chain links TRBV5-1 to TRBJ1-1, with TRBD1 matching over 7 bases. The CDR3 consists of 14 residues. Trimming at V came to 0 bases and at J to 6 bases, leaving 5 bases not matched to a gene. Germline V lookup: CDR1 SGHRS, CDR2 YFSETQ. The CDR3 DNA is TGCGCCAGCAGCTTGGGACAGGGAAGGGCTGAAGCTTTCTTT. This gives the protein CASSLGQGRAEAFF.

The rearrangement joins TRBV28 to TRBJ1-5, with D possibly matching TRBD1 (6 bases). This CDR3 contains 17 residues. The germline V and J ends were trimmed by 0 bases and 0 bases, with 12 bases remaining between them. Germline V gives CDR1 MDHEN, CDR2 SYDVKM. The CDR3 nucleotides read TGTGCCAGCAGTTTATGGCAGGGGACACCTAGCAATCAGCCCCAGCATTTT. Protein sequence: CASSLWQGTPSNQPQHF.